The T cell receptor (beta chain) under discussion was sequenced for a study of blood T cells in healthy people across ages. Study findings and constraints: A greater number of naive CD4+ cells and higher diversity distinguished long-lived donors from aged donors. Researchers report that TCR beta diversity correlated strongly with naive T cell percentage.

Primed by a sample-barcoded 5' primer and a J-beta primer mix, a second PCR proceeded for 7 to 11 cycles. Sequencing recovered at least 2.5 million CDR3-containing paired-end reads from each sample. TCRdb ran MiXCR on the 5' RACE reads and lists one entry per CDR3 protein. Of 1.5 million or so distinct CDR3 sequences in the sample, roughly two fifths were seen once. The CDR3 contains 13 residues. Looked up from germline, CDR1 is LGHNA and CDR2 is YSLEER. V was cut by 3 bases and J by 12 bases, with 15 bases left in between. This clonotype was found a few times. Its antigen is not known. The sequenced material came from blood. The chain has TRBV4-3 and TRBJ2-1; D is perhaps TRBD1 or TRBD2 (5 bases each). The receptor was isolated from a woman aged 18-29 years in good health. CDR3 loop: CASSQGTRGGQFF. The CDR3 DNA follows: TGCGCCAGCAGCCAGGGGACCCGAGGTGGGCAGTTCTTC.